The rows below give T cell receptor beta chains drawn from one sample of a study of T cells after yellow fever vaccination. TCRdb independently ran MiXCR on the 5' RACE reads; one entry per CDR3 protein. Counted here are hundreds of thousands of distinct CDR3 sequences, around 9.3% occurring once; the ten biggest clones make up 3% to 3.5%. The starting material was CD4+ T cells sorted from PBMCs, obtained 5 days after the yellow fever booster vaccination. The receptors were gathered from a man aged 18-30 years who received the YFV17D yellow fever vaccine. Both conserved end residues are part of each CDR3. D genes are given only for firm matches. Expanded clones are given a class, and other clones once, few, many or no size at all.

>few|TRBD1|TRBV5-6|16|TRBJ2-1
TGTGCCAGCATCGAAGCCGGACAGGGAAGGTACAATGAGCAGTTCTTC
CASIEAGQGRYNEQFF
>many|TRBD1|TRBV5-1|17|TRBJ2-3
TGCGCCAGCAGTACCTATGGGACAGGGGTTCCCACAGATACGCAGTATTTT
CASSTYGTGVPTDTQYF
>few|TRBD1|TRBV5-1|14|TRBJ1-4
TGCGCCAGCAGCCTCGGGACAGGGGACAAAAAACTGTTTTTT
CASSLGTGDKKLFF
>NA|NA|TRBV20-1|13|TRBJ1-2
TGCAGTGCTAGCTTGGGAGGTTCGCGAGGCTACACCTTC
CSASLGGSRGYTF
>few|NA|TRBV25-1|20|TRBJ2-2
TGTGCCAGCAGTGCTCTTTCCGGGGCCAGTGAAGAATCGAACACCGGGGAGCTGTTTTTT
CASSALSGASEESNTGELFF
>few|NA|TRBV5-1|14|TRBJ2-2
TGCGCCAGCAGATCTGTGGGGAACACCGGGGAGCTGTTTTTT
CASRSVGNTGELFF
>NA|NA|TRBV20-1|13|TRBJ1-1
TGCAGTGCGCGTCGGGCAGGCCCTTCTGAAGCTTTCTTT
CSARRAGPSEAFF
>few|NA|TRBV5-1|16|TRBJ2-2
TGCGCCAGCAGCTTGAGTACAGTCGCGAACACCGGGGAGCTGTTTTTT
CASSLSTVANTGELFF
>few|NA|TRBV11-2|16|TRBJ2-6
TGTGCCAGCAGCTTAGGGGGGGCGAGAGGGGCCAACGTCCTGACTTTC
CASSLGGARGANVLTF
>NA|NA|TRBV5-1|15|TRBJ2-2
TGCGCCAGCAGCTTGGACAGATCGAACACCGGGGAGCTGTTTTTT
CASSLDRSNTGELFF
>many|NA|TRBV7-2|15|TRBJ1-6
TGTGCCAGCAGCCGATCTGGGACGGATAATTCACCCCTCCACTTT
CASSRSGTDNSPLHF